This T cell receptor (beta chain) was captured in a study of spatial heterogeneity in lung cancer. Study results and caveats: Counts of expanded alpha and beta TCRs within tumors tracked the tumor nonsynonymous mutation count.

The CDR3 loop spans 11 amino acids. Germline assignment: CDR1 MNHNS and CDR2 SASEGT. The V and J ends lost 10 bases and 4 bases respectively, with 8 bases between them. One entry per CDR3 protein, called by TCRdb with MiXCR from the 5' RACE reads. The sample has 2,500 or so distinct CDR3 sequences; 1.2% to 1.5% are singletons. Time point in this sample: sample taken at primary tumor resection. The donor population consisted of approximately 70 patients with untreated, early-stage non-small cell lung cancer. This clonotype occurred many times. The antigen remains undetermined. Specimen: lung tumor tissue, collected at surgery. The receptor was derived from a male donor with early-stage non-small cell lung cancer. J is TRBJ1-5 and V is TRBV6-1; a weak D match, TRBD1 (5 bases). CDR3 protein: CATSGNQPQHF. The CDR3 DNA follows: TGTGCCACCTCAGGGAATCAGCCCCAGCATTTT.